Presented here are 32 T cell receptor beta chains from one specimen sequenced in a study of tumor and adjacent non-tumor tissue in lung cancer. The library came from three nested PCR rounds adapted from ARM-PCR protocols. One entry per CDR3 protein results from TCRdb running MiXCR on the multiplex PCR reads. The sample records tens of thousands of distinct CDR3 sequences, 77% being singletons. No cell sorting was done before RNA was extracted from the tissue. The sequenced sample was lung tumor tissue. These receptors were taken from a woman aged 50 to 60 with non-small cell lung cancer.

Note on this clonotype: Relative to the germline gene, one junction end is altered; a read error may explain this. This chain links TRBV11-2 with TRBJ2-3, with D perhaps matching TRBD1 (6 bases). Germline V gives CDR1 SGHAT, CDR2 FQNNGV. CDR3 size: 15 residues. CDR3 DNA sequence: TGCGCCAGGAGCTTAGGACCCCCAGGGGACCATACGCAATATTTT. Protein: CARSLGPPGDHTQYF.

As regards this clonotype: This CDR3 fails to terminate in the conserved phenylalanine or tryptophan, so it likely reflects a read error. Because the CDR3's place on the DNA is in doubt, the DNA is left out and the CDR3 is given as listed by TCRdb. The rearrangement joins TRBV6-6 to TRBJ1-2; TRBD1 reflects the table's D call only, with no check against the DNA. The CDR3 sequence runs 14 residues, both termini included. Germline CDR1 MNHNY, CDR2 SVGAGI (reference sequence). The chain's CDR3 is CASSPGTASYGNTY.

Turning to this clonotype: It is likely a read error, because the conserved phenylalanine at the end of the CDR3 is missing. V gene TRBV7-9 combines with J gene TRBJ2-7, with D uncertain. Germline values: CDR1 SEHNR, CDR2 FQNEAQ (reference sequence). This CDR3 is built from 12 residues. CDR3 coding DNA: TGTGCTAGCAGCTCCGCATCCTACGAGCAGTACTAC. Translated: CASSSASYEQYY.

The rearrangement uses TRBV11-3 and TRBJ2-7; 11 nucleotides align to TRBD2. CDR3 size: 16 residues. V gave up 6 bases and J gave up 4 bases; unmatched junction bases: 11. Germline V lookup: CDR1 SGHNT, CDR2 YENEEA. The CDR3: CASRLNGTSGFYEQYF. DNA for the CDR3: TGTGCCAGCAGATTAAACGGGACTAGCGGATTTTACGAGCAGTACTTC.

This clonotype occurred a few times. A much larger clone is a single base away; this may be a read error. The chain recombines TRBV6-6 with TRBJ2-7; 9 bases are shared with TRBD2. The CDR3 spans 15 residues. Germline CDR1 is MNHNY and CDR2 is SVGAGI (reference sequence). The CDR3 DNA reads TGTGCCAGCAATTACCATGGCGGGAGGGGGTACGAGCAGTACTTC. Translation: CASNYHGGRGYEQYF.

The rearrangement links TRBV28 to TRBJ2-7; D might be TRBD2 (5 bases). V lost 6 bases and J 3 bases, leaving 12 bases between the germline ends. This CDR3 has 13 residues. Looked up from germline, CDR1 is MDHEN and CDR2 is SYDVKM. The CDR3 DNA reads as TGTGCCAGCAGAATCGGGATCAGCTACGAGCAGTACTTC. This encodes CASRIGISYEQYF.

The chain is built from TRBV5-1 and TRBJ2-7; possible D gene TRBD2, 6 bases. The V gene's germline CDR1 is SGHRS and CDR2 YFSETQ. CDR3 size: 15 residues. V lost 1 base and J 7 bases, leaving 18 bases between the germline ends. The CDR3 sequence: CASSLSGLQTCEQYF. The CDR3, as DNA: TGCGCCAGCAGCTTGTCGGGACTTCAGACCTGTGAGCAGTACTTC.

This clonotype was found once. The junction departs from the called germline gene at one end, perhaps through a read error. The chain combines TRBV6-5 with TRBJ2-3; 8 bases align to TRBD1. There are 16 residues in the CDR3. The germline V gene has CDR1 MNHEY and CDR2 SVGAGI. The CDR3 spells CASIKTLGQGTDMQYF. The CDR3 coding sequence is TGTGCTAGCATTAAAACGCTCGGACAGGGAACAGATATGCAGTATTTT.

Comments on this clonotype: One junction end disagrees with the germline gene, perhaps due to a read error. This chain links TRBV6-6 with TRBJ2-1; D not certain. CDR1 is MNHNY and CDR2 is SVGAGI in the germline V gene (reference sequence). The CDR3 covers 16 residues. The DNA of the CDR3 is TGTGCCAGCAGTATCTCAGCTGGAGCGATGTACAATGAGCAGTCCTTC. Its translation: CASSISAGAMYNEQSF.

As to this clonotype: An end of the junction does not agree with germline; a read error may underlie this. The chain is built from TRBV4-1 and TRBJ2-2; TRBD2 aligns across 7 bases. This CDR3 has 15 amino acids. Germline-derived CDR1 and CDR2 are MGHRA and YSYEKL. DNA for the CDR3: TGCGTCAGCACCCGCCGGACTAGTGGAGATCTGGAGCTGTTTTTT. This gives the protein CVSTRRTSGDLELFF.

This chain uses TRBV12-3 or TRBV12-4 with TRBJ2-6; D not certain. The CDR3 is 13 residues long. V lost 8 bases and J lost 9, with 14 bases in between. For the CDR3, the DNA is TGTGCCAGCCGCGTTCCCTGGGTCAACGTCCTGACTTTC. Translating it yields CASRVPWVNVLTF.

Comment on this clonotype: Sequence at one end of the junction differs from germline and may be a read error. This CDR3 reads CVSSSHGPRENEQFF. The CDR3 nucleotides are TGTGTCAGCAGTTCTCACGGGCCAAGGGAGAATGAGCAGTTCTTC. The chain joins TRBV6-5 to TRBJ2-1; possibly TRBD2 for D (5 bases). Germline V gene sequence: CDR1 MNHEY, CDR2 SVGAGI. CDR3 length equals 15 residues.

Comments on this clonotype: Given the absence of the conserved phenylalanine or tryptophan at the CDR3 end, a read error is likely. CDR3 DNA sequence: TGCAGCATTGGAGTAGGGTCCAACCAAGAGACCCAGTACATC. Protein sequence: CSIGVGSNQETQYI. The rearrangement joins TRBV29-1 to TRBJ2-5, with D hard to call. This CDR3 contains 14 residues. Germline CDR1 reads SQVTM; CDR2 reads ANQGSEA. V was pared by 8 bases and J by 0 bases, with 16 bases between.

With respect to this clonotype: This is likely a read error, given that the CDR3 carries no conserved phenylalanine or tryptophan at its end. The chain links TRBV10-2 to TRBJ2-7; D unresolved. The CDR3 contains 14 residues. The germline CDR1 and CDR2 sequences are WSHSY and SAAADI. The CDR3 DNA is TGCGCCACCCAAGACACACATTCCTCCTACAAGCAGTACTTA. Encoded protein: CATQDTHSSYKQYL.

The chain uses TRBV9 and TRBJ2-7; no definite D call. The CDR3 spans 14 residues. Trimming removed 9 bases at V and 3 bases at J, with 19 bases between. Germline V gene lookup returns CDR1 SGDLS and CDR2 YYNGEE. CDR3 bases: TGTGCCAACATCGAAGGTGGGGAAGGCTACGAGCAGTACTTC. Translation gives CANIEGGEGYEQYF.

Details on this clonotype: Its ends do not fully match the called genes, so a read error is possible. The chain combines TRBV13 with TRBJ2-5, with TRBD2 identical over 12 bases. Per the germline V gene, CDR1 is PRHDT and CDR2 is FYEKMQ (reference sequence). The CDR3 length is 16 residues. DNA of the CDR3: TGTGCCGGCAGCCTAGGACTAGCGGGACCACAAGAGACCCAGTACTTC. Protein sequence: CAGSLGLAGPQETQYF.

About this clonotype: Because it lacks the conserved phenylalanine or tryptophan at the end, this CDR3 is likely a read error. It is unclear where the CDR3 begins or ends on the DNA, so no DNA is shown, and the CDR3 is as TCRdb lists it. V gene TRBV12-3 or TRBV12-4 combines with J gene TRBJ2-1; the DNA was not compared with TRBD2, the D call given in the table. The CDR3 length is 13 residues, termini included. CDR3 sequence reads: CASSFGRDNEEFS.

With regard to this clonotype: The junction and the germline gene differ at one end; a read error may be behind it. The chain has TRBV4-1 and TRBJ2-1; D possibly uses TRBD1 or TRBD2 (6 bases each). Per germline, CDR1 MGHRA and CDR2 YSYEKL. This CDR3 is built from 13 residues. The CDR3 region has the DNA TGCGCCGGCAGGCAGAAGGGGGACTCTGAGCAGTTATTC. Its translation is CAGRQKGDSEQLF.

About this clonotype itself: This may be a read error, as it is one base from a much larger clone. The rearrangement links TRBV28 to TRBJ2-7, with TRBD2 matching over 10 bases. This CDR3 has 15 residues. J lost 6 bases, V lost 1 base, and 6 bases had no gene match. From germline, CDR1 is MDHEN and CDR2 SYDVKM. Here the CDR3 reads CASSLSGTSDFEQYF. The CDR3, as DNA: TGTGCCAGCAGTTTATCCGGGACTAGCGACTTCGAGCAGTACTTC.

As concerns this clonotype: A read error is possible here, since a much larger clone lies one base away. The chain uses TRBV30 and TRBJ2-7, with TRBD2 matching over 7 bases. Germline V CDR1 and CDR2: GTSNPN, SVGIG (reference sequence). CDR3 length: 13 residues. The CDR3 nucleotides read TGTGCCTGGAGGGGCGGGAGCTCCTACGGGCAGTACTTC. Its translation: CAWRGGSSYGQYF.

Note on this clonotype: A read error may account for a junction end that differs from germline. This chain joins TRBV7-9 and TRBJ2-3, with D perhaps matching TRBD1 (6 bases). CDR1 SEHNR and CDR2 FQNEAQ come from the germline V gene (reference sequence). CDR3 length: 12 amino acids. CDR3 loop: CASSSYREARYF. The DNA for the CDR3 is TGTGCCAGCAGCTCCTACAGGGAAGCGCGGTATTTC.

V usage is TRBV29-1 and J usage is TRBJ2-1, with D hard to call. Trimming shortened V by 3 bases and J by 4 bases, and 19 bases separated the two germline ends. Germline CDR1 reads SQVTM; CDR2 reads ANQGSEA. This CDR3 is 16 amino acids long. This chain's CDR3 is CSVEAPDMQTYNEQFF. The CDR3 DNA sequence: TGCAGCGTTGAGGCCCCGGATATGCAAACATACAATGAGCAGTTCTTC.

This clonotype was recorded only once. Germline and junction disagree at one end, which may indicate a read error. V gene TRBV4-1 combines with J gene TRBJ2-2, with a tentative D call TRBD2 (5 bases). Germline CDR1 MGHRA, CDR2 YSYEKL. The CDR3 length is 16 residues. CDR3 nucleotide sequence: TGCGCAAGCAACCAAGAAGGAGGTTTAGTGACCGGGGAGCTGTTTTTT. Translation: CASNQEGGLVTGELFF.

The J gene is TRBJ2-3, the V gene TRBV6-5, with 9 bases that match TRBD2. CDR3 length: 16 residues. CDR1 and CDR2 (germline): MNHEY, SVGAGI. The V segment lost 10 bases and the J segment 8 bases; nucleotides outside the gene matches: 19. The CDR3 DNA is TGTGCCATCAGCACCATCGGCGGGAGGGCCGGGTGTACGCAGTATTTT. Encoded protein: CAISTIGGRAGCTQYF.

A remark on this clonotype: This CDR3 fails to terminate in the conserved phenylalanine or tryptophan, so it likely reflects a read error. This chain connects TRBV6-5 to TRBJ1-3; D is ambiguous. CDR3 length equals 14 residues. Germline CDR1 MNHEY, CDR2 SVGAGI. The CDR3 nucleotides read TGTACCAGCAGTTTCCAGGTAGCTGGAAACACCATATATTAT. Amino acids: CTSSFQVAGNTIYY.

For this clonotype: One junction end disagrees with the germline gene, perhaps due to a read error. The V gene is TRBV6-6, the J gene TRBJ2-7; 8 positions match TRBD2. Germline assignment: CDR1 MNHNY and CDR2 SVGAGI (reference sequence). CDR3 length: 17 amino acids. The CDR3, as DNA: TGTGCCAGCAGTCCCCTAACTTTTAGCGGGGAAACATACGGGCAGTACTTC. Its translation: CASSPLTFSGETYGQYF.

This clonotype is deemed medium-sized. The chain links TRBV6-5 to TRBJ1-6; D not resolved. The CDR3 has 16 residues. Germline V gene sequence: CDR1 MNHEY, CDR2 SVGAGI. Trimming pared 5 bases from V and 5 bases from J, leaving 16 bases between. CDR3 coding DNA: TGTGCCAGCAGTCCCCTCTTGGACGGCAATAATTCACCCCTCCACTTT. Translation: CASSPLLDGNNSPLHF.

Notes on this clonotype: An end of the junction does not agree with germline; a read error may underlie this. The chain has TRBV11-1 and TRBJ2-1; 8 bases map to TRBD2. The CDR3 has 14 amino acids. Germline V lookup: CDR1 SGHAT, CDR2 FQDESV (reference sequence). The CDR3 DNA reads as TGTGCCAGGAGCTCACGACTAACGGGAGGGTTGCAGTTCTTC. Translating gives CARSSRLTGGLQFF.

This clonotype was counted at least ten times. CDR3 sequence reads: CSAREIAGEAGELFF. The CDR3 nucleotides read TGCAGTGCTAGAGAAATAGCGGGAGAGGCCGGGGAGCTGTTTTTT. The chain employs TRBV20-1 and TRBJ2-2; the match to TRBD2 covers 9 bases. Looked up from germline, CDR1 is DFQATT and CDR2 is SNEGSKA (reference sequence). V lost 0 bases to trimming and J lost 6 bases; unmatched junction nucleotides: 5. The CDR3 has 15 residues.

A word on this clonotype: Relative to the germline gene, one junction end is altered; a read error may explain this. The chain carries TRBV11-2 and TRBJ2-5, with D possibly called TRBD1 or TRBD2 (5 bases each). This CDR3 has 16 residues. CDR1 is SGHAT, CDR2 FQNNGV, per germline. The DNA for the CDR3 is TGTGCCAGCAGCTTAGTCGGCGGTTGGGACCAAGAGACCCAGCAGTTC. It codes for CASSLVGGWDQETQQF.

Notes on this clonotype: One junction end does not reproduce the germline sequence, and a read error may be involved. The chain recombines TRBV11-2 with TRBJ2-1; 12 bases map to TRBD2. Germline V gene data show CDR1 as SGHAT and CDR2 as FQNNGV. The CDR3 is made up of 15 amino acids. This CDR3 reads CASSLEASGRVEQFF. Written as DNA, the CDR3 is TGTGCCAGTAGCTTAGAAGCTAGCGGGAGGGTTGAACAGTTCTTC.

To note about this clonotype: The junction differs from germline at one of its ends, possibly a read error. The chain joins TRBV6-6 to TRBJ2-1; TRBD2 is a possible D gene (6 bases). The CDR3 is made up of 16 amino acids. Looked up from germline, CDR1 is MNHNY and CDR2 is SVGAGI (reference sequence). The CDR3 nucleotides are TGTGCCAGCAGAACCGGGAGCCTACCGGGAAACGATGAGCAGTTTTTC. Translation: CASRTGSLPGNDEQFF.